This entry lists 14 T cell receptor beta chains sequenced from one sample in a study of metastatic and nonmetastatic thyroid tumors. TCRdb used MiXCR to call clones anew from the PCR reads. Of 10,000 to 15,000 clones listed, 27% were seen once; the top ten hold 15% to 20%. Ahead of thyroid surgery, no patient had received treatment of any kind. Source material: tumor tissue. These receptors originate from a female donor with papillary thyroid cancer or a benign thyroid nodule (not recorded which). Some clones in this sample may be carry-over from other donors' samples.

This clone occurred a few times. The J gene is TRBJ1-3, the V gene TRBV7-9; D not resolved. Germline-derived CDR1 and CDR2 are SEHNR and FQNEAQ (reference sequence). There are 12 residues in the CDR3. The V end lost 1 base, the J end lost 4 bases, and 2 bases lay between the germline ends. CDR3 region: CASSLVGNTIYF. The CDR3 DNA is TGTGCCAGCAGCTTAGTAGGAAACACCATATATTTT. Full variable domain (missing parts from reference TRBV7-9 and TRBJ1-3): DTGVSQNPRHKITKRGQNVTFRCDPISEHNRLYWYRQTLGQGPEFLTYFQNEAQLEKSRLLSDRFSAERPKGSFSTLEIQRTEQGDSAMYLCASSLVGNTIYFGEGSWLTVV.

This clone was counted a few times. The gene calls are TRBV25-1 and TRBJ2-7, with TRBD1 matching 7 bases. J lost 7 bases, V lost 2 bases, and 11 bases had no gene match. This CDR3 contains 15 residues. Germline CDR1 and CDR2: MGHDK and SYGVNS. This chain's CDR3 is CASSEGTVGLEEQYF. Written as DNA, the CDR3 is TGTGCCAGCAGTGAAGGGACAGTAGGGTTAGAGGAGCAGTACTTC.

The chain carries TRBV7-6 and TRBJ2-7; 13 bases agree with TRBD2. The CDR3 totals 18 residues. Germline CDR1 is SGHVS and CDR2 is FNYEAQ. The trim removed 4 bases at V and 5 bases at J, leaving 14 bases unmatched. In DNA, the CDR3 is TGTGCCAGCAGCTCAGGACTAGCGGGAGTGGTCAGGACGGACGAGCAGTACTTC. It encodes CASSSGLAGVVRTDEQYF.

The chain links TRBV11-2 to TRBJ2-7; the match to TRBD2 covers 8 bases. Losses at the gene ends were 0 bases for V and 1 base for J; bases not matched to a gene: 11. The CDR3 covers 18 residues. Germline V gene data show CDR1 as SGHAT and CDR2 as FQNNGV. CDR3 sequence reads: CASSLEGGSGSGSYEQYF. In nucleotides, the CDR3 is TGTGCCAGCAGCTTAGAAGGGGGGAGCGGGAGTGGTTCCTACGAGCAGTACTTC.

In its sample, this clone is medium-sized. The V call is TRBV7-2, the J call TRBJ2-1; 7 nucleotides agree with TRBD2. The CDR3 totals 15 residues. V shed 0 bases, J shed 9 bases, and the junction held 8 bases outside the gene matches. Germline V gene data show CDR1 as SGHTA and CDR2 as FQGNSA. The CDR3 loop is CASSLAGGLSGEQFF. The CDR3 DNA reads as TGTGCCAGCAGCTTAGCGGGAGGGCTCTCTGGTGAGCAGTTCTTC.

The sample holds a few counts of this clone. CDR3 sequence reads: CASSPFYEQYF. For the CDR3, the DNA is TGTGCCAGCAGTCCTTTCTACGAGCAGTACTTC. The chain is built from TRBV28 and TRBJ2-7, with D unresolved. Germline CDR1 is MDHEN and CDR2 is SYDVKM. The CDR3 runs 11 residues. The V gene lost 5 bases and the J gene lost 3 bases, with 5 bases spanning the gap.

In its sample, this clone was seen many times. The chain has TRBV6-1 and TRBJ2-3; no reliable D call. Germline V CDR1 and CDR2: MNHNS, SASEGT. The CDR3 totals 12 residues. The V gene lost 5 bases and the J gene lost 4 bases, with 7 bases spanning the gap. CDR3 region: CASSSLADTQYF. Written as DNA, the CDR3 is TGTGCCAGCAGTTCCCTAGCAGATACGCAGTATTTT.

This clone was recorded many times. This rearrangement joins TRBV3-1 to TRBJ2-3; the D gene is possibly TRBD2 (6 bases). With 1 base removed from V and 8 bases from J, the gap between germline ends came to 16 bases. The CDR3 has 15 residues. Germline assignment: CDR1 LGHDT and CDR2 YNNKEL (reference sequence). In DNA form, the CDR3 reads TGTGCCAGCAGCCAAGGAGCGGGTCCCACCAGTACGCAGTATTTT. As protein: CASSQGAGPTSTQYF.

The CDR3 DNA reads TGCAGTGCTAGACCTCTGACAGGACCGAACACTGAAGCTTTCTTT. It encodes CSARPLTGPNTEAFF. This sequence joins TRBV20-1 and TRBJ1-1; D perhaps matches TRBD1 (6 bases). Per germline, CDR1 DFQATT and CDR2 SNEGSKA (reference sequence). V dropped 2 bases and J dropped 1 base, with 14 bases sitting between them. This CDR3 has 15 residues.

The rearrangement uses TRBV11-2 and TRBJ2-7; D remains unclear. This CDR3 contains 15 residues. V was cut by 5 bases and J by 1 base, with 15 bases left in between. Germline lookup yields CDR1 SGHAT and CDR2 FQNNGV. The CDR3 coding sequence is TGTGCCAGCAGCCAAAGTGTGAGTGATTCCTACGAGCAGTACTTC. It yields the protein CASSQSVSDSYEQYF.

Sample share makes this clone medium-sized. This chain's CDR3 is CASSYPGTSGADEQFF. CDR3 sequence (DNA): TGTGCCAGCAGTTACCCCGGGACTAGCGGGGCCGATGAGCAGTTCTTC. V and J are TRBV7-2 and TRBJ2-1; TRBD2 matches at 13 bases. Trimming removed 6 bases from V and 8 bases from J; junction bases left unmatched: 10. The CDR3 runs to 16 residues. CDR1 and CDR2 from the germline V gene are SGHTA and FQGNSA.

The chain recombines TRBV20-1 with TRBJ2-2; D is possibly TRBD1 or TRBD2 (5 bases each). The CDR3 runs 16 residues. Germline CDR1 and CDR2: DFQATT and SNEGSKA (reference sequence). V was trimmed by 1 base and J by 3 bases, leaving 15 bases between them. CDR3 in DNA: TGCAGTGCTAGAGTAGGGGCACACGGGGACACCGGGGAGCTGTTTTTT. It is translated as CSARVGAHGDTGELFF.

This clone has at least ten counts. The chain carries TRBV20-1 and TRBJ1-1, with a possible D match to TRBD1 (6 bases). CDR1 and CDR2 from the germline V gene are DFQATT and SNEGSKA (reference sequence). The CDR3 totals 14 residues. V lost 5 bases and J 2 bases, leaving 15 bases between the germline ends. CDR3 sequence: CSAYIRDTNTEAFF. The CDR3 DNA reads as TGCAGTGCTTACATCCGGGACACAAACACTGAAGCTTTCTTT.

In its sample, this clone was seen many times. The CDR3 DNA reads as TGTGCCAGCAGCGCCCGGACTAGTTTCACAGATACGCAGTATTTT. As protein: CASSARTSFTDTQYF. J is TRBJ2-3 and V is TRBV9; 7 nucleotides agree with TRBD2. The germline V gene has CDR1 SGDLS and CDR2 YYNGEE. The CDR3 sequence is 15 residues long. V was pared by 3 bases and J by 2 bases, with 6 bases of the junction left unmatched. Based on the CDR3 plus reference TRBV9 and TRBJ2-3, the full variable domain is DSGVTQTPKHLITATGQRVTLRCSPRSGDLSVYWYQQSLDQGLQFLIQYYNGEERAKGNILERFSAQQFPDLHSELNLSSLELGDSALYFCASSARTSFTDTQYFGPGTRLTVL.